One and the same sample provided the 21 T cell receptor beta chains below, sequenced in a study of blood T cell repertoires in COVID-19. This table comes from immunoSEQ multiplex PCR, and its TCRdb copy is limited to in-frame clones, with some not included. The sample lists about 370,000 clones, 80% to 90% occurring once. Sample: PBMCs or T cells enriched from blood (not recorded which). The receptor source for this set is a man aged 18 to 29 who had recovered from COVID-19.

V and J are TRBV10-3 and TRBJ1-4; 9 positions match TRBD1. This CDR3 has 16 residues. Germline loops: CDR1 ENHRY, CDR2 SYGVKD. The J segment lost 5 bases and the V segment lost 4 bases, leaving 8 bases of the junction unmatched. The CDR3 coding sequence is TGTGCCATCAGTGGGTACAGGGGGCAAGACAATGAAAAACTGTTTTTT. Translating it yields CAISGYRGQDNEKLFF.

CDR3 protein: CASSPRGSNYGYTF. For the CDR3, the DNA is TGTGCCAGCAGCCCGCGGGGGAGTAACTATGGCTACACCTTC. The rearrangement links TRBV7-9 to TRBJ1-2; tentative D call: TRBD1 (5 bases). V was clipped by 5 bases and J by 1 base, with 11 bases between them. The CDR3 covers 14 residues. CDR1 is SEHNR and CDR2 is FQNEAQ in the germline V gene (reference sequence).

This chain joins TRBV2 and TRBJ1-2; 8 nucleotides agree with TRBD1. V was pared by 8 bases and J by 4 bases, with 6 bases of the junction left unmatched. Germline CDR1 and CDR2: SNHLY and FYNNEI. The CDR3 is 13 residues long. The CDR3 region is CASGQGLGYGYTF. Here the CDR3 DNA reads TGTGCCAGCGGACAGGGCTTGGGCTATGGCTACACCTTC.

This sequence joins TRBV5-4 and TRBJ1-1, with TRBD1 matching 8 bases. The CDR3 consists of 15 residues. The germline V gene has CDR1 SGHNT and CDR2 YYREEE (reference sequence). V trimming: 4 bases; J trimming: 3 bases; junction bases outside the gene matches: 8. The CDR3 DNA reads TGTGCCAGCAGCCTCGGACAGGGAGTGCACACTGAAGCTTTCTTT. Encoded protein: CASSLGQGVHTEAFF.

V usage is TRBV6-5 and J usage is TRBJ1-1; D may be TRBD1 (5 bases). With 6 bases removed from V and 1 base from J, the gap between germline ends came to 15 bases. The germline gives CDR1 MNHEY, CDR2 SVGAGI. The CDR3 extends over 15 amino acids. The chain's CDR3 is CASSRQTTGNTEAFF. In DNA, the CDR3 is TGTGCCAGCAGCCGCCAGACAACAGGGAACACTGAAGCTTTCTTT.

The chain links TRBV7-9 to TRBJ2-1, with 13 bases lining up with TRBD2. Germline CDR1 reads SEHNR; CDR2 reads FQNEAQ (reference sequence). The CDR3 consists of 16 residues. The trim removed 5 bases at V and 5 bases at J, leaving 6 bases unmatched. In nucleotides, the CDR3 is TGTGCCAGCAGCCCCTGGACTAGCGGGAGAAACAATGAGCAGTTCTTC. Protein: CASSPWTSGRNNEQFF.

The chain couples TRBV20-1 to TRBJ2-1, with TRBD1 as a possible D gene (5 bases). V shed 3 bases and J shed 10 bases, with 19 bases lying between them. Germline V CDR1 and CDR2: DFQATT, SNEGSKA (reference sequence). CDR3 length equals 14 residues. CDR3 protein: CSASFYRLSGEQFF. Here the CDR3 DNA reads TGCAGTGCTAGTTTCTACCGGCTTTCAGGGGAGCAGTTCTTC.

The chain links TRBV4-2 to TRBJ2-5; 10 nucleotides match TRBD1. V gave up 1 base and J gave up 5 bases; unmatched junction bases: 4. Per the germline V gene, CDR1 is LGHNA and CDR2 is YNFKEQ. This CDR3 has 15 residues. The CDR3 bases are TGTGCCAGCAGCCAAGGTTCGACAGGGGGCGAGACCCAGTACTTC. Encoded protein: CASSQGSTGGETQYF.

This clone was counted between two and nine times. This chain joins TRBV10-3 and TRBJ1-6; unclear D gene. Trimming removed 3 bases from V and 7 bases from J, with 13 bases in between. Germline lookup yields CDR1 ENHRY and CDR2 SYGVKD. The length of the CDR3 is 15 residues. The DNA for the CDR3 is TGTGCCATCAGTGACTTAGGAGGGTCGAATTCACCCCTCCACTTT. It encodes CAISDLGGSNSPLHF.

This clone came up once. This rearrangement joins TRBV18 to TRBJ2-2; perhaps TRBD2 as D (7 bases). CDR1 KGHSH and CDR2 LQKENI come from the germline V gene. The CDR3 sequence is 18 residues long. V gave up 1 base and J gave up 10 bases, with 25 bases separating them. CDR3 in amino acids: CASSPRGGGPLGGVELFF. CDR3 DNA: TGTGCCAGCTCACCACGGGGCGGGGGCCCGCTGGGAGGCGTGGAGCTGTTTTTT. Supplemented by reference TRBV18 and TRBJ2-2, the full variable domain reads NAGVMQNPRHLVRRRGQEARLRCSPMKGHSHVYWYRQLPEEGLKFMVYLQKENIIDESGMPKERFSAEFPKEGPSILRIQQVVRGDSAAYFCASSPRGGGPLGGVELFFGEGSRLTVL.

V gene TRBV7-2 combines with J gene TRBJ1-5, with a possible D match to TRBD1 (5 bases). Trimming removed 1 base from V and 7 bases from J, with 14 bases in between. Germline CDR1 and CDR2: SGHTA and FQGNSA. This CDR3 spans 15 amino acids. The CDR3 is CASSLGGGIHQPQHF. For the CDR3, the DNA is TGTGCCAGCAGCTTAGGGGGGGGAATACACCAGCCCCAGCATTTT. Complete variable domain (other parts from reference TRBV7-2 and TRBJ1-5): GAGVSQSPSNKVTEKGKDVELRCDPISGHTALYWYRQSLGQGLEFLIYFQGNSAPDKSGLPSDRFSAERTGGSVSTLTIQRTQQEDSAVYLCASSLGGGIHQPQHFGDGTRLSIL.

This CDR3 reads CASSELGRASLGYTF. CDR3 coding DNA: TGTGCCAGCAGTGAATTAGGCAGGGCAAGCCTCGGCTACACCTTC. J is TRBJ1-2 and V is TRBV2; D is perhaps TRBD1 (5 bases). The CDR3 length is 15 residues. The germline V gene has CDR1 SNHLY and CDR2 FYNNEI. V was trimmed by 2 bases and J by 8 bases, leaving 18 bases between them.

This clone came up once. The gene calls are TRBV7-2 and TRBJ2-2; maybe TRBD1 (5 bases). This CDR3 region has 14 residues. Trimming removed 5 bases at V and 7 bases at J, with 14 bases between. Germline lookup yields CDR1 SGHTA and CDR2 FQGNSA. The DNA for the CDR3 is TGTGCCAGCAGCGTTAGGGCTAGGGGCGGGGAGCTGTTTTTT. As protein: CASSVRARGGELFF.

This clone came up once. The chain carries TRBV3-1 (or the pseudogene TRBV3-2) and TRBJ2-1; weak D call: TRBD1 (6 bases). The V end was cut by 9 bases, the J end by 6 bases, with 12 bases between. The germline V gene encodes CDR1 LGHDT and CDR2 YNNKEL (reference sequence). The CDR3 has 12 residues. CDR3 DNA: TGTGCCAGTGGGGGCCGCCTCAATGAGCAGTTCTTC. The encoded protein is CASGGRLNEQFF.

This clone occurred once. V is TRBV10-3 and J is TRBJ1-5; the D gene is possibly TRBD1 (6 bases). This CDR3 is 13 amino acids long. Germline-derived CDR1 and CDR2 are ENHRY and SYGVKD. V lost 6 bases to trimming and J lost 3 bases, with 9 bases between them. As DNA, the CDR3 is TGTGCCATCAGCCGGGACATCAATCAGCCCCAGCATTTT. Translation gives CAISRDINQPQHF.

This chain links TRBV24-1 with TRBJ1-5; D ambiguous. Per the germline V gene, CDR1 is KGHDR and CDR2 is SFDVKD. V was pared by 4 bases and J by 4 bases, with 4 bases between. The CDR3 extends over 12 amino acids. The CDR3 DNA follows: TGTGCCACCAGTGACAATAATCAGCCCCAGCATTTT. Protein: CATSDNNQPQHF.

The chain is built from TRBV11-2 and TRBJ2-1, with TRBD1 identical over 7 bases. V gave up 6 bases and J gave up 4 bases; unmatched junction bases: 9. CDR1 is SGHAT, CDR2 FQNNGV, per germline. The CDR3 loop spans 15 amino acids. CDR3 amino acids: CASSVIRGKYNEQFF. Written as DNA, the CDR3 is TGTGCCAGCAGTGTTATCAGGGGGAAGTACAATGAGCAGTTCTTC. The whole variable domain, filled in from reference TRBV11-2 and TRBJ2-1, reads EAGVAQSPRYKIIEKRQSVAFWCNPISGHATLYWYQQILGQGPKLLIQFQNNGVVDDSQLPKDRFSAERLKGVDSTLKIQPAKLEDSAVYLCASSVIRGKYNEQFFGPGTRLTVL.

The chain employs TRBV12-3 or TRBV12-4 and TRBJ2-1, with no clear D. Trimming pared 1 base from V and 8 bases from J, leaving 3 bases between. The CDR3 contains 11 residues. The CDR3 is CASSLVYEQFF. The CDR3 DNA sequence: TGTGCCAGCAGTTTAGTCTATGAGCAGTTCTTC.

The DNA for the CDR3 is TGCGCCAGCAGCGCTGACAGGTCCTACGAGCAGTACTTC. Translated, it gives CASSADRSYEQYF. This chain uses TRBV4-1 with TRBJ2-7; weak D call: TRBD1 (6 bases). Germline loops: CDR1 MGHRA, CDR2 YSYEKL. V was pared by 5 bases and J by 1 base, with 9 bases between. CDR3 length equals 13 residues.

V usage is TRBV27 and J usage is TRBJ1-6; no clear D gene. Germline V gene sequence: CDR1 MNHEY, CDR2 SMNVEV (reference sequence). The ends were cut back, 3 bases at V and 14 bases at J, with 11 bases in the middle. CDR3 size: 12 residues. The CDR3 loop is CASSLPLGSLHF. CDR3 in DNA: TGTGCCAGCAGTTTGCCCCTCGGGTCCCTCCACTTT.

The chain has TRBV4-3 and TRBJ2-1; 10 bases match TRBD2. V gave up 0 bases and J gave up 10 bases; unmatched junction bases: 9. Germline V gene data show CDR1 as LGHNA and CDR2 as YSLEER. The CDR3 extends over 16 amino acids. Here the CDR3 reads CASSQDWSSGSYEQFF. The CDR3 DNA reads as TGCGCCAGCAGCCAAGATTGGTCTAGCGGGAGTTACGAGCAGTTCTTC.